Shown below are 8 T cell receptor beta chains from a single sample sequenced in a study of T cell repertoires in cytomegalovirus infection. TCRdb used MiXCR to reprocess the reads, holding one entry per CDR3 protein. The table lists 350,000 to 450,000 distinct CDR3 sequences, 15% to 20% of them singletons. The sample consisted of PBMCs. These receptors were obtained from a human donor in good health (CMV status not recorded). Some clones in this sample may be carry-over from other donors' samples.

This clonotype appeared many times. This chain joins TRBV12-3 or TRBV12-4 and TRBJ1-5; D is unresolved. Trimming took 3 bases from V and 1 from J, leaving 13 bases between them. There are 16 residues in the CDR3. The CDR3 spells CASSFRAGKSNQPQHF. Here the CDR3 DNA reads TGTGCCAGCAGTTTTAGGGCAGGAAAGAGCAATCAGCCCCAGCATTTT.

This clonotype was found many times. V is TRBV7-8 and J is TRBJ2-3, with D tentatively TRBD1 or TRBD2 (6 bases each). V lost 2 bases and J lost 4, with 13 bases in between. Germline-derived CDR1 and CDR2 are SGHVS and FQNEAQ. This CDR3 comprises 15 residues. Here the CDR3 reads CASSLQTGAPDTQYF. The DNA of the CDR3 is TGTGCCAGCAGCTTACAAACGGGGGCCCCAGATACGCAGTATTTT.

The sample holds a few counts of this clonotype. The rearrangement uses TRBV5-5 and TRBJ2-3; 8 nucleotides agree with TRBD2. This CDR3 is 15 amino acids long. Germline V gene sequence: CDR1 SGHKS, CDR2 YYEKEE (reference sequence). Trimming removed 4 bases from V and 2 bases from J; junction bases left unmatched: 6. The CDR3, as DNA: TGTGCCAGCAGCGGCGGGGGGATCGACACAGATACGCAGTATTTT. It translates to CASSGGGIDTDTQYF.

The chain joins TRBV2 to TRBJ2-4; 9 bases agree with TRBD2. The CDR3 is made up of 15 amino acids. J was trimmed by 7 bases and V by 6 bases; bases with no gene match: 10. CDR1 SNHLY and CDR2 FYNNEI come from the germline V gene. The CDR3 is CASRTGTSPRNIQYF. The CDR3 nucleotides read TGTGCCAGCAGAACCGGGACTAGCCCGCGGAACATTCAGTACTTC.

The rearrangement links TRBV5-1 to TRBJ1-2; 9 bases fit TRBD1. CDR3 size: 14 residues. With 4 bases clipped from V and 0 bases from J, the junction kept 1 base outside the gene matches. Germline values: CDR1 SGHRS, CDR2 YFSETQ. This CDR3 reads CASSRDRANYGYTF. The CDR3, as DNA: TGCGCCAGCAGCCGGGACAGGGCTAACTATGGCTACACCTTC.

This clonotype was picked up a small number of times. The chain employs TRBV10-3 and TRBJ1-6; TRBD1 agrees at 10 bases. Germline V lookup: CDR1 ENHRY, CDR2 SYGVKD. The CDR3 has 17 amino acids. Unmatched junction bases numbered 9, after V lost 10 bases and J lost 0 bases. The CDR3: CATTGTGASSYNSPLHF. The DNA for the CDR3 is TGTGCCACCACCGGGACAGGGGCCAGCTCCTATAATTCACCCCTCCACTTT.

Turning to this clonotype: This may be a read error: a much more frequent sequence differs by one nucleotide. Since no conserved phenylalanine or tryptophan closes the CDR3, a read error is the likely cause. The chain is built from TRBV12-3 or TRBV12-4 and TRBJ1-5; D might be TRBD1 (6 bases). The CDR3 covers 15 residues. The DNA of the CDR3 is TGTGCCAGCAGCTTAGGGGGGACGTACAATCAGCCCCAGCATTCT. Its translation is CASSLGGTYNQPQHS.

This clonotype was recorded a few times. V usage is TRBV5-6 and J usage is TRBJ1-2, with D unclear. V lost 5 bases and J 3 bases, leaving 14 bases between the germline ends. The CDR3 is made up of 14 amino acids. Germline assignment: CDR1 SGHDT and CDR2 YYEEEE. The CDR3 sequence: CASSLPQAYYGYTF. Here the CDR3 DNA reads TGTGCCAGCAGTTTGCCCCAGGCATACTATGGCTACACCTTC.